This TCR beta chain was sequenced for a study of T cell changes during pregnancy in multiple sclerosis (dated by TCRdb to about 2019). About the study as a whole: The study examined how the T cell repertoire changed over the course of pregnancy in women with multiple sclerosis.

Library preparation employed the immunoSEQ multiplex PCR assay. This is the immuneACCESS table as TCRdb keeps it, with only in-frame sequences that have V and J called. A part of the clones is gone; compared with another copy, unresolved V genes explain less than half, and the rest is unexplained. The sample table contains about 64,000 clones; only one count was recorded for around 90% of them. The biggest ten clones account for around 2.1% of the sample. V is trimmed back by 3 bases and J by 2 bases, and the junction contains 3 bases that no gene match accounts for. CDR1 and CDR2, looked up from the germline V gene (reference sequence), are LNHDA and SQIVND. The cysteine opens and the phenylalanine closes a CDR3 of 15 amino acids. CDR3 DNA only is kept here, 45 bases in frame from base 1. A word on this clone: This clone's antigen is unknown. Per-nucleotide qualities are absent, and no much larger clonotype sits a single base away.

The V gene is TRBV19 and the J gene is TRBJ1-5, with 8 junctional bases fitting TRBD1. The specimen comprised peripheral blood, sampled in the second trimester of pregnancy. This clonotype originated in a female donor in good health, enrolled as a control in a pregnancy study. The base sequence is TGTGCCAGTAGTATCCAGGGGGCTGGCAATCAGCCCCAGCATTTT. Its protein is CASSIQGAGNQPQHF.